The T cell receptor (beta chain) under discussion was sequenced for a study of cytomegalovirus exposure and HLA in healthy donors. As regards this clone: Its antigen is unidentified.

Whole-study results and caveats: The classifier, whose performance was assessed in both the original and validation cohorts, reportedly diagnosed cytomegalovirus status with high specificity and sensitivity. Subsequent analysis found a tendency for first-cohort TCR clusters to co-occur within the 90 to 150 validation repertoires.

CDR1 and CDR2 from the germline V gene are MGHRA and YSYEKL. The CDR3 extends over 17 amino acids. J lost 2 bases, V lost 2 bases, and 8 bases had no gene match. Data came from immunoSEQ multiplex PCR; TCRdb stores just in-frame clones and leaves some out. Of about 160,000 clones listed, 95% to 97% were seen once; the top ten hold about 0.89%. Material for sequencing was PBMCs. The source of this sequence is a woman younger than 35 in good health and CMV-seronegative. The J gene is TRBJ1-3, the V gene TRBV4-1, with 8 bases matching TRBD1. CDR3 region: CASSQYRSGQAGNTIYF. CDR3 DNA: TGCGCCAGCAGCCAATACCGATCGGGACAGGCTGGAAACACCATATATTTT.